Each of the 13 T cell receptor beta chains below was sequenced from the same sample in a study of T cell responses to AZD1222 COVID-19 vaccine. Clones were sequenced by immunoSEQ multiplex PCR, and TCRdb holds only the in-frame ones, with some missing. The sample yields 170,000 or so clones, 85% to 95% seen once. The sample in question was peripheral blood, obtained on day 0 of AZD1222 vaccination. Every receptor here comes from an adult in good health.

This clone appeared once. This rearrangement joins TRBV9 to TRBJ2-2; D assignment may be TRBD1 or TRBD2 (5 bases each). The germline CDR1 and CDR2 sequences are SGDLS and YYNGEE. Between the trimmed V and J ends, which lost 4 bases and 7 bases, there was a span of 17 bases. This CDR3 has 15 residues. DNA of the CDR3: TGTGCCAGCAGCACGAGAGGCAGGGCGGGCGGGGAGCTGTTTTTT. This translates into CASSTRGRAGGELFF.

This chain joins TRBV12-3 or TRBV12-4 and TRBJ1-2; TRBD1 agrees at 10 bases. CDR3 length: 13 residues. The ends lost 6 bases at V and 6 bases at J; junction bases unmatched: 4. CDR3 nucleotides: TGTGCCAGCAGCCTAGACAGGGGGCATGGCTACACCTTC. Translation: CASSLDRGHGYTF.

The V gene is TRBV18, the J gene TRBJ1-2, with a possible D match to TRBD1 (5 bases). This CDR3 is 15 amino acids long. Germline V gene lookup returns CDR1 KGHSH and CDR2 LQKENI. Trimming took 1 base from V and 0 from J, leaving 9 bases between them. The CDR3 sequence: CASSPLNRPNYGYTF. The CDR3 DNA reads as TGTGCCAGCTCACCACTAAACAGGCCTAACTATGGCTACACCTTC.

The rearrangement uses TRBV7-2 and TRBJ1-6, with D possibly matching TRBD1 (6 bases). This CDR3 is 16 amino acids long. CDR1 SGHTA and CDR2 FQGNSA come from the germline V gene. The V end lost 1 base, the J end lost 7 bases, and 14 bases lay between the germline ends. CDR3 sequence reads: CASSLGPGAMNSPLHF. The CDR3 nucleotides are TGTGCCAGCAGCTTAGGCCCGGGGGCAATGAATTCACCCCTCCACTTT.

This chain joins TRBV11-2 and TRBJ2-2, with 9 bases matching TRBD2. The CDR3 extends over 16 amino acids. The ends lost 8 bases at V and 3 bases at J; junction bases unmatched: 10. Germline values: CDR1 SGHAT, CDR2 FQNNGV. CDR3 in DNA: TGTGCCAGCCCCCGGGCGGGGGGGGTCTACACCGGGGAGCTGTTTTTT. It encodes CASPRAGGVYTGELFF.

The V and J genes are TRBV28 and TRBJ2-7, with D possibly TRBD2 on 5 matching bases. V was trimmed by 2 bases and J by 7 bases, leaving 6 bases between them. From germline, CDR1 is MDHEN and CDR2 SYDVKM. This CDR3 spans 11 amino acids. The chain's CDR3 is CASSLEREQYF. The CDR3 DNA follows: TGTGCCAGCAGTTTAGAGCGGGAGCAGTACTTC. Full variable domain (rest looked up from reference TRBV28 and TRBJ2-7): DVKVTQSSRYLVKRTGEKVFLECVQDMDHENMFWYRQDPGLGLRLIYFSYDVKMKEKGDIPEGYSVSREKKERFSLILESASTNQTSMYLCASSLEREQYFGPGTRLTVT.

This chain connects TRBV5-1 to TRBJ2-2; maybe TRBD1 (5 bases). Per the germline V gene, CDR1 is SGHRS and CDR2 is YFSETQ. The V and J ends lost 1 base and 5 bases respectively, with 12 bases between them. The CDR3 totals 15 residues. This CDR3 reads CASSLITGGTGELFF. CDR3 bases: TGCGCCAGCAGCTTGATAACAGGTGGGACCGGGGAGCTGTTTTTT.

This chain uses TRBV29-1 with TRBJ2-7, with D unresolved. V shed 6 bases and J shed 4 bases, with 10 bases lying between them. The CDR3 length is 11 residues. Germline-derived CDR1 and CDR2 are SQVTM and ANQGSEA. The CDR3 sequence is CSVLIGYEQYF. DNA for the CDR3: TGCAGCGTGCTAATTGGGTACGAGCAGTACTTC.

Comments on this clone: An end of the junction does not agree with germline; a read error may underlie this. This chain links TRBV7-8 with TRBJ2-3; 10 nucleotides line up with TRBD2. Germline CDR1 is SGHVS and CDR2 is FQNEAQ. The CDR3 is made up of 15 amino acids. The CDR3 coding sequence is TGTGCCAGCAGCGTAGCGGGGGGCTCGGGAGATACGCAGTATTTT. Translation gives CASSVAGGSGDTQYF.

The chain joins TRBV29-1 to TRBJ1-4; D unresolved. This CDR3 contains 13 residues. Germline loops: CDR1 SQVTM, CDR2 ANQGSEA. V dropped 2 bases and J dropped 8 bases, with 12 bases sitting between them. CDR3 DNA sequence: TGCAGCGTTGAAATGCCGGGGTTGGAAAAACTGTTTTTT. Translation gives CSVEMPGLEKLFF.

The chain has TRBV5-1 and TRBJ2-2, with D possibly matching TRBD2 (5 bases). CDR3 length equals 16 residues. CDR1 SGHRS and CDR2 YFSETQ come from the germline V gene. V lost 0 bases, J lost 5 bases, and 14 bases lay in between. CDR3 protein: CASSLVGTEGTGELFF. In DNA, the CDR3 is TGCGCCAGCAGCTTGGTTGGCACCGAGGGAACCGGGGAGCTGTTTTTT.

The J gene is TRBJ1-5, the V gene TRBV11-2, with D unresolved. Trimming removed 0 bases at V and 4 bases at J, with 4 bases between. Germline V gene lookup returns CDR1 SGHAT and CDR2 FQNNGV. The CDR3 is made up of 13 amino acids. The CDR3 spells CASSLETNQPQHF. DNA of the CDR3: TGTGCCAGCAGCTTAGAGACGAATCAGCCCCAGCATTTT.

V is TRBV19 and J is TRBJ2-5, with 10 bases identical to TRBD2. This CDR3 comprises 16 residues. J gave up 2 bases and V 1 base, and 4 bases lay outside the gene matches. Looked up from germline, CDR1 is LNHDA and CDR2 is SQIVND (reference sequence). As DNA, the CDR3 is TGTGCCAGTAGTATAGGAACTAGCGGGGTGCAAGAGACCCAGTACTTC. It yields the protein CASSIGTSGVQETQYF.